This T cell receptor (beta chain) was retrieved from a study of blood T cell repertoires in COVID-19. Overall study: Researchers got acute and convalescent COVID-19 samples from the United States, Italy and Spain.

TCRdb's table, derived via immunoSEQ multiplex PCR, lists solely in-frame clones and lacks some. Of about 260,000 clones in the sample, approximately 79% are singletons; the top ten hold under 5%. The ends were cut back, 2 bases at V and 1 base at J, with 10 bases in the middle. Germline CDR1 is KGHDR and CDR2 is SFDVKD. The CDR3 spans 15 residues. This study enrolled people aged roughly 18 to 90 from about two dozen US geographic areas. In assigning cohorts, the study relied on participant-reported clinical history. This sequence originates from a man aged 25-45 years with acute COVID-19. Material for sequencing was PBMCs or T cells enriched from blood (not recorded which). The genes are TRBV24-1 and TRBJ1-2, with D possibly being TRBD1 (5 bases). The CDR3 DNA is TGTGCCACCAGTGATTCCACAGGCTATAACTATGGCTACACCTTC. It yields the protein CATSDSTGYNYGYTF.